The clone carrying this T cell receptor (beta chain) was recorded only once. As yet, its antigen is unknown. Profiled with immunoSEQ multiplex PCR; TCRdb holds only in-frame clones, not every one. The sample records about 110,000 clones, about 85% being singletons. Trimming removed 0 bases from V and 12 bases from J, with 7 bases in between. This CDR3 is built from 12 residues. Germline V lookup: CDR1 SGHRS, CDR2 YFSETQ. These data are taken from a study of T cell responses to AZD1222 COVID-19 vaccine. Study outcomes and limitations: The repertoires were collected only after the peak T cell response.

The clonotype comes from an adult in good health. V is TRBV5-1 and J is TRBJ1-6; no definite D call. The source material was peripheral blood, sampled on day 0 of AZD1222 vaccination. CDR3 DNA sequence: TGCGCCAGCAGCTTGGGCAACGGACCCCTCCACTTT. Amino acids: CASSLGNGPLHF.